Sequencing of this T cell receptor beta chain was carried out in a study of T cells in Graves' hyperthyroidism and ophthalmopathy (dated by TCRdb to between 2018 and 2021). Looking at the study overall: Peripheral blood was sampled at the time of initial diagnosis, prior to any treatment. The 100 discovery patients were divided at random into training and test sets in a 7:3 ratio. The paper describes TCR Vbeta CDR3 sequencing of 140 or so peripheral blood samples, made up of 40 to 45 ophthalmopathy patients, roughly 72 hyperthyroidism patients and around 17 progressor patients. Prospective prediction of ophthalmopathy was tested in an independent validation cohort of approximately 18 hyperthyroidism patients and 17 patients who later progressed to ophthalmopathy. Once sampling was done, hyperthyroidism patients were given methimazole at a starting dose of 30 mg daily, whereas ophthalmopathy patients were given high-dose intravenous methylprednisolone. TCR V-J signatures able to tell the groups apart were searched for in a discovery cohort of 95 or so patients, of whom about 40 had Graves' ophthalmopathy and more than 55 had stable Graves' hyperthyroidism. In roughly six Graves' hyperthyroidism patients, the study also compared T-cell repertoires from thyroid tissue with T-cell repertoires from blood. The paper as a whole reports these results and caveats: Sample size was not statistically predetermined, and blinding of investigators to group allocation was not performed. In validation, the model predicted progression to ophthalmopathy a median of about 6.8 months before onset, with approximately 70% sensitivity and roughly 79% specificity. A 13 V-J signature model separated ophthalmopathy from stable hyperthyroidism, with 87.88% sensitivity and 81% to 82% specificity in cross-validation and 80%/75% in testing. Most expanded thyroid clonotypes (frequency above 0.001) were also detected in blood, suggesting blood repertoires may reflect thyroid immune responses.

Amplification of TCR beta CDR3 regions was carried out from RNA transcripts. The TCR CDR3 was subjected to a first round of RT-PCR using the HTBI primer set and the Qiagen OneStep RT-PCR kit. A second multiplex PCR round built the libraries, followed by size selection and purification. Libraries were sequenced paired-end with 100 bp reads on an Illumina HiSeq2000. On the authors' methods: SOAPnuke was used to process the raw data, throwing out any read that contained adapters or uncalled bases, had a mean Phred below 15, or lacked an exact constant-primer or identifier match. High-quality paired reads were merged with COPE v1.2.5, and unique nucleotide sequences were defined as clonotypes. MiTCR v1.1 was used to align clonotypes to the IMGT TRBV, TRBD and TRBJ reference segments. The analysis included only V-J combinations with a frequency above 0.0001, which together covered around 99% of the repertoires. The TCS score was defined as F50 (clonal expansion) divided by E x V (chaos), with BLOSUM62-based TCRdist calculated between CDR3 peptides within each V-J. Welch's t-statistics and random forest reduced 500 to 650 V-J features to roughly 13, which were used in a naive Bayes classifier (R e1071). The similarity between thyroid and blood repertoires was quantified using the Morisita-Horn index. TCRdb itself trimmed the public reads at Q25 with fastp, ran MiXCR and retained productive beta chains. For every CDR3 protein sequence, its rows merge into one entry that carries the most common genes and DNA. The V and J calls and clone size come from TCRdb's table, not from the authors' own analysis. The sample records over 700,000 distinct CDR3 sequences, over 35% of which are singletons. Approximately 8.7% of the sample is in the top ten clones.

From the cysteine up to the phenylalanine, the CDR3 has a length of 13 residues. CDR3 DNA is the only sequence kept; it has 39 bases, read in frame from the first base. The V and J ends are trimmed by 2 bases and 7 bases, leaving 12 bases between them. The germline V gene yields SGHRS for CDR1 and YFSETQ for CDR2. Comment on this clonotype: Its cognate antigen has yet to be identified. Per-nucleotide qualities are absent, and no much larger clonotype sits a single base away.

Graves' hyperthyroidism was defined as stable when no progression to ophthalmopathy occurred over 18 months of follow-up. The hyperthyroidism patients were between 18 and 65 years old and newly diagnosed, with a disease duration of less than 2 months. The study excluded patients with uncontrolled infections, other autoimmune diseases, pregnancy or lactation. Diagnoses were based on clinical symptoms, serum thyroxine and TRAb, thyroid ultrasound and orbital computed tomography. PBMCs were isolated from about 10 ml of fresh peripheral blood by Ficoll-Paque density gradient centrifugation. Trizol reagent was used to extract total RNA, and RNA quality was then checked on an Agilent 2100 Bioanalyzer.

The source is a man between 18 and 29 years old with Graves' hyperthyroidism. The sample taken for sequencing was blood. Recombination joined TRBV5-1 with TRBJ1-2; a weak D assignment points to TRBD1 (6 bases agree). The CDR3 region: CASSFDRRGGYTF. In nucleotide form, the sequence is TGCGCCAGCAGCTTTGACAGGAGGGGTGGCTACACCTTC.